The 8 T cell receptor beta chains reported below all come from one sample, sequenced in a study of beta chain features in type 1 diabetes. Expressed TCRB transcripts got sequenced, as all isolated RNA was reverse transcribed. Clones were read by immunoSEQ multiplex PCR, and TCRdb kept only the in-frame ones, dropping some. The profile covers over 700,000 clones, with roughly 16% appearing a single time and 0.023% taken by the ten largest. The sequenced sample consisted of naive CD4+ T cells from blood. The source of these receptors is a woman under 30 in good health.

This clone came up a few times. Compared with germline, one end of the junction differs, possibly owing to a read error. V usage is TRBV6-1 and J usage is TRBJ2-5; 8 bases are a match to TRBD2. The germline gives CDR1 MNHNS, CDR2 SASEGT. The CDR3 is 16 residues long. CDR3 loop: CAISEIAGGWQETQYF. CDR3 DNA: TGTGCCATCAGTGAGATCGCGGGAGGATGGCAAGAGACCCAGTACTTC.

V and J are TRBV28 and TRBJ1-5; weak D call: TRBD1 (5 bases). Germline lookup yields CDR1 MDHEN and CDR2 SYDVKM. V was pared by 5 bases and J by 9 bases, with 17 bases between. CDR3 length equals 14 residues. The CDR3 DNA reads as TGTGCCAGCAGTCCACCGACTGGGGCGCGGCCCCAGCATTTT. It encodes CASSPPTGARPQHF.

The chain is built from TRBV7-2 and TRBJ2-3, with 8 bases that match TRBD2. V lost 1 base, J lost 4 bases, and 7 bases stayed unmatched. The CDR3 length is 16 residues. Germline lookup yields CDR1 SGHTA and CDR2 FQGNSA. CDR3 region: CASSLVGQREPDTQYF. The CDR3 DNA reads TGTGCCAGCAGCTTAGTCGGCCAGCGGGAGCCAGATACGCAGTATTTT.

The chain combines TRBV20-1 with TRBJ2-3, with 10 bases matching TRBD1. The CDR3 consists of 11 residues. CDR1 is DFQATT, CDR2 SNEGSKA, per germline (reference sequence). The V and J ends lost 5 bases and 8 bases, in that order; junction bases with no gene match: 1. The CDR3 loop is CSAGTGATQYF. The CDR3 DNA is TGCAGTGCTGGGACAGGGGCTACGCAGTATTTT.

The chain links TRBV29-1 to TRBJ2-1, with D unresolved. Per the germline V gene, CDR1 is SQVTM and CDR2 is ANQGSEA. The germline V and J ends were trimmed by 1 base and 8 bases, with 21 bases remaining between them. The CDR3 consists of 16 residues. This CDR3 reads CSVEGRLKTPLDEQFF. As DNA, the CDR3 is TGCAGCGTTGAAGGTAGACTCAAGACTCCTCTGGATGAGCAGTTCTTC.

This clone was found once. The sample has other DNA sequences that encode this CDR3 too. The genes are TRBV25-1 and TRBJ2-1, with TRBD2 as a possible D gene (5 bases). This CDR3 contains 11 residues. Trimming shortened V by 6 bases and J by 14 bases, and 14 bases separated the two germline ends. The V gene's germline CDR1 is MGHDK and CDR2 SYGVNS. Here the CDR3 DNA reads TGTGCCAGCAGCTTTAGTGGGAGTGAGTTCTTC. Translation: CASSFSGSEFF.

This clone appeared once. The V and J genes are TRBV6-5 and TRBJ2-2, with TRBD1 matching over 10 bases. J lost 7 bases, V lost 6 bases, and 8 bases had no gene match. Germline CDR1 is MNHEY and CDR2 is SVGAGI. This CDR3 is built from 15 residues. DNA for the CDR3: TGTGCCAGCAGCTTGGGACAGGGGATTCGCGGGGAGCTGTTTTTT. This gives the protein CASSLGQGIRGELFF.

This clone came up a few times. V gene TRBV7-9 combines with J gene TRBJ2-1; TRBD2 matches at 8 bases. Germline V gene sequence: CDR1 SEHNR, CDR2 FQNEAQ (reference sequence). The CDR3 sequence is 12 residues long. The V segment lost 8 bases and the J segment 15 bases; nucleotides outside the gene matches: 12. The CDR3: CASGRREGLSFF. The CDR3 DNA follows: TGTGCCAGCGGGCGTCGGGAGGGCCTTTCGTTCTTC.